Each of the 11 T cell receptor beta chains below was sequenced from the same sample in a study of monozygotic twins with inflammatory bowel disease. TCRdb re-called the 5' RACE reads and gives one entry per CDR3 protein, without DNA. Reported are approximately 330,000 distinct CDR3 sequences; the ten largest clones contain around 2%. The sequenced material came from blood. The receptors come from a human donor with ulcerative colitis or Crohn's disease, or a healthy co-twin of an affected twin (not recorded which).

V gene TRBV28 combines with J gene TRBJ2-3. The CDR3 length is 13 residues. Germline CDR1 reads MDHEN; CDR2 reads SYDVKM. The CDR3 spells CASSLAWYGTQYF.

This chain links TRBV4-3 with TRBJ1-2; the D gene TCRdb calls, TRBD1, cannot be checked with no DNA. CDR1 and CDR2 from the germline V gene are LGHNA and YSLEER. The CDR3 runs to 13 residues. The CDR3 protein is CASSQDSLGTYTF.

V is TRBV11-2 and J is TRBJ1-1. Germline V gene data show CDR1 as SGHAT and CDR2 as FQNNGV. The CDR3 is 14 residues long. The CDR3 reads CASSPEAGNTEAFF.

V and J are TRBV20-1 and TRBJ1-6; the TRBD1 assignment by TCRdb is unverifiable without DNA. The CDR3 covers 15 residues. The germline V gene has CDR1 DFQATT and CDR2 SNEGSKA (reference sequence). This CDR3 reads CSAHRQGANNSPLHF.

The J gene is TRBJ2-5, the V gene TRBV4-1; TCRdb selects TRBD2, and the lack of DNA leaves this call unchecked. In germline, CDR1 is MGHRA, CDR2 YSYEKL. CDR3 length: 18 amino acids. CDR3 sequence: CASSQRLAGLADQETQYF.

The rearrangement uses TRBV6-1 and TRBJ1-5; absent DNA, TCRdb's TRBD1 call cannot be checked. This CDR3 is 16 amino acids long. The germline V gene encodes CDR1 MNHNS and CDR2 SASEGT. CDR3 protein: CASRKDRGGGNQPQHF.

The chain combines TRBV27 with TRBJ2-5; the TCRdb D gene call, TRBD2, has no DNA to confirm it. This CDR3 comprises 14 residues. Germline V CDR1 and CDR2: MNHEY, SMNVEV (reference sequence). CDR3 protein: CASSYIAGEETQYF.

The chain is built from TRBV10-3 and TRBJ2-1; as DNA is missing, the TRBD1 call by TCRdb cannot be tested. Germline V gene data show CDR1 as ENHRY and CDR2 as SYGVKD. There are 14 residues in the CDR3. This chain's CDR3 is CAIKDRGWYNEQFF.

The rearrangement uses TRBV6-5 and TRBJ1-1; the TCRdb call, TRBD1, lacks DNA for checking. The CDR3 length is 15 residues. Per the germline V gene, CDR1 is MNHEY and CDR2 is SVGAGI. The CDR3 sequence: CASSYQGAANTEAFF.

CDR3 sequence reads: CASSGADTQYF. The chain recombines TRBV2 with TRBJ2-3. Germline CDR1 reads SNHLY; CDR2 reads FYNNEI. The CDR3 sequence is 11 residues long.

This sequence joins TRBV6-6 and TRBJ1-1; checking the TCRdb D call of TRBD1 is not possible without DNA. This CDR3 has 14 amino acids. Germline V gene data show CDR1 as MNHNY and CDR2 as SVGAGI (reference sequence). This chain's CDR3 is CASSYSGGRGEAFF.